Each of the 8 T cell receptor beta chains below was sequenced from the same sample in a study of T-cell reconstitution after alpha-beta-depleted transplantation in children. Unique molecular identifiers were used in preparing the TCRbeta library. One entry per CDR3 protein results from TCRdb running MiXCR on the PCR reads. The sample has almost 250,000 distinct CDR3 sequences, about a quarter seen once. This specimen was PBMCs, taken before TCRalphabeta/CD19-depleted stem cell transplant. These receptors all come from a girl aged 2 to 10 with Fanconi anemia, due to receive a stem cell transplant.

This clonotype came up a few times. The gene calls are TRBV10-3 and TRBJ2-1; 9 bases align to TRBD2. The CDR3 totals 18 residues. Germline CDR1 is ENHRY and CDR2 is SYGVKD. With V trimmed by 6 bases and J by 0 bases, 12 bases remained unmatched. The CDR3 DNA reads TGTGCCATCAGGCCGGGACTAGCTTCCCCGAGCTCCTACAATGAGCAGTTCTTC. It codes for CAIRPGLASPSSYNEQFF.

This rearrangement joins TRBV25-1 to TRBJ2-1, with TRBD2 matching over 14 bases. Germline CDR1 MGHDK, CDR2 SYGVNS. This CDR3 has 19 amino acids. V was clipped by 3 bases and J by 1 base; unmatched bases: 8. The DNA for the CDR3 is TGTGCCAGCAGTGATCCGACTAGCGGGAGGGCCTTTTCCTACAATGAGCAGTTCTTC. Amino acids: CASSDPTSGRAFSYNEQFF.

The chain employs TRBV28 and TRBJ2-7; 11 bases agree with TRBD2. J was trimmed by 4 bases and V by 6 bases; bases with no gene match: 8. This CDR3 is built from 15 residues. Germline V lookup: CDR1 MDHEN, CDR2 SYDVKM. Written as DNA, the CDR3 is TGTGCCAGCAGAAGACTAGCGGGGATGATATACGAGCAGTACTTC. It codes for CASRRLAGMIYEQYF.

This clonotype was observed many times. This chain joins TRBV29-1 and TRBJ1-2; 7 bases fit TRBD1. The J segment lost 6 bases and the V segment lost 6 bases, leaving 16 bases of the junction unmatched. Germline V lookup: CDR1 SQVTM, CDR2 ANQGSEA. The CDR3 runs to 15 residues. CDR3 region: CSVDTLGQHFNGYTF. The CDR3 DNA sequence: TGCAGCGTCGATACTCTGGGACAGCATTTTAATGGCTACACCTTC.

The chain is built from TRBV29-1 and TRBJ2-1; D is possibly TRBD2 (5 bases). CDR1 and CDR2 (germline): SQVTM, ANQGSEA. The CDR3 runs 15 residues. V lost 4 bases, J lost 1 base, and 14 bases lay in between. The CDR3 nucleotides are TGCAGCGTTGTTAATCGGGGATTTTCCTACAATGAGCAGTTCTTC. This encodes CSVVNRGFSYNEQFF.

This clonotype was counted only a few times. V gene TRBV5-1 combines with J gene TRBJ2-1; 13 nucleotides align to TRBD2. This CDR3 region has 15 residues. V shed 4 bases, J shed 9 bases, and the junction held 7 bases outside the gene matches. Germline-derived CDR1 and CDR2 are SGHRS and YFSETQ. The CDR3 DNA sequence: TGCGCCAGCAGCCCGGGACTAGCGGGGCGTCGTGAGCAGTTCTTC. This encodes CASSPGLAGRREQFF.

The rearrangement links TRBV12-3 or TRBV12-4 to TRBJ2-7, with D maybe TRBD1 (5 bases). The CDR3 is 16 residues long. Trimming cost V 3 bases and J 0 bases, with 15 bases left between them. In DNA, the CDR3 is TGTGCCAGCAGTTTTTATAGGACACTTAGCTCCTACGAGCAGTACTTC. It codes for CASSFYRTLSSYEQYF.

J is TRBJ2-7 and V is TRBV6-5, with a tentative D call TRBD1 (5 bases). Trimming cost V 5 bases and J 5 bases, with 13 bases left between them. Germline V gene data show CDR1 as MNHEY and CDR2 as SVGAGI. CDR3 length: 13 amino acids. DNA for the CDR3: TGTGCCAGCAGTACTCAGGGTGGGGACGAGCAGTACTTC. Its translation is CASSTQGGDEQYF.